One and the same sample provided the 32 T cell receptor beta chains below, sequenced in a study of blood T cell repertoires in COVID-19. TCRdb's copy holds only in-frame clones and misses some; the assay was immunoSEQ multiplex PCR. Found here are some 150,000 clones, approximately 91% of them singletons; the top ten hold about 10%. The sequenced material came from peripheral blood. The receptors derive from a man aged 45-60 years with active or convalescent COVID-19.

In nucleotides, the CDR3 is TGTGCCAGCAGCTTAGTGGGTACAGGGGATAATTCACCCCTCCACTTT. Its protein is CASSLVGTGDNSPLHF. The J gene is TRBJ1-6, the V gene TRBV7-2, with 7 bases aligning to TRBD1. Germline CDR1 SGHTA, CDR2 FQGNSA. J was trimmed by 5 bases and V by 1 base; bases with no gene match: 5. This CDR3 region has 16 residues.

The rearrangement links TRBV3-1 (or the pseudogene TRBV3-2) to TRBJ1-5; possibly TRBD1 for D (5 bases). Trimming left V 1 base short and J 6 bases short, with 10 bases between. Per the germline V gene, CDR1 is LGHDT and CDR2 is YNNKEL (reference sequence). The CDR3 has 14 residues. This chain's CDR3 is CASSQGGQGQPQHF. The CDR3 DNA is TGTGCCAGCAGCCAAGGCGGTCAGGGTCAGCCCCAGCATTTT.

The V call is TRBV10-3, the J call TRBJ1-4; 7 bases map to TRBD1. Germline CDR1 and CDR2: ENHRY and SYGVKD. The ends lost 6 bases at V and 5 bases at J; junction bases unmatched: 3. There are 13 residues in the CDR3. CDR3 bases: TGTGCCATCAGGAAACAGGGGAATGAAAAACTGTTTTTT. Protein product: CAIRKQGNEKLFF.

The CDR3 bases are TGTGCCACCGGGGGGACTGGGGCCAACGTCCTGACTTTC. Translating gives CATGGTGANVLTF. This sequence joins TRBV6-5 and TRBJ2-6; TRBD2 agrees at 7 bases. The J segment lost 2 bases and the V segment lost 10 bases, leaving 2 bases of the junction unmatched. The CDR3 loop spans 13 amino acids. Germline CDR1 reads MNHEY; CDR2 reads SVGAGI.

The V call is TRBV6-6, the J call TRBJ2-7; TRBD1 might be the D (6 bases). The V end was cut by 5 bases, the J end by 3 bases, with 8 bases between. Germline-derived CDR1 and CDR2 are MNHNY and SVGAGI (reference sequence). The length of the CDR3 is 12 residues. As DNA, the CDR3 is TGTGCCAGCAGTAAACAGGGCTACGAGCAGTACTTC. This translates into CASSKQGYEQYF.

J is TRBJ1-1 and V is TRBV5-5; 7 nucleotides line up with TRBD1. The CDR3 has 15 amino acids. Germline CDR1 and CDR2: SGHKS and YYEKEE (reference sequence). V lost 5 bases and J lost 4; bases outside the gene matches: 11. The CDR3 reads CASREQDRLGTEAFF. Here the CDR3 DNA reads TGTGCCAGCAGGGAACAGGACAGGCTGGGCACTGAAGCTTTCTTT.

This clone was found once. This rearrangement joins TRBV7-8 to TRBJ2-7, with 9 bases that match TRBD2. The V segment lost 2 bases and the J segment 2 bases; nucleotides outside the gene matches: 10. Germline assignment: CDR1 SGHVS and CDR2 FQNEAQ. CDR3 length equals 17 residues. The chain's CDR3 is CASSLTNPSGITYEQYF. The CDR3 nucleotides read TGTGCCAGCAGCTTAACCAACCCTAGCGGGATCACCTACGAGCAGTACTTC.

V is TRBV12-3 or TRBV12-4 and J is TRBJ2-7; unclear D gene. V lost 8 bases and J lost 5, with 16 bases in between. The CDR3 runs 13 residues. In DNA, the CDR3 is TGTGCCAGCCTCGCCAGGATTTCCCACGAGCAGTACTTC. It translates to CASLARISHEQYF.

This clone was counted once. The chain links TRBV7-2 to TRBJ2-7, with D uncertain. V lost 4 bases and J lost 5, with 12 bases in between. Germline CDR1 SGHTA, CDR2 FQGNSA. The CDR3 contains 13 residues. CDR3 residues: CASSSELTHEQYF. In nucleotides, the CDR3 is TGTGCCAGCAGCTCAGAACTAACCCACGAGCAGTACTTC.

The V gene is TRBV27, the J gene TRBJ2-1; 7 bases align to TRBD1. CDR1 and CDR2 from the germline V gene are MNHEY and SMNVEV (reference sequence). The CDR3 length is 15 residues. V lost 2 bases and J lost 3; bases outside the gene matches: 4. The CDR3 is CASSLRGRIYNEQFF. CDR3 nucleotide sequence: TGTGCCAGCAGTTTAAGGGGGCGGATCTACAATGAGCAGTTCTTC.

V is TRBV10-3 and J is TRBJ2-3; 8 nucleotides line up with TRBD2. Germline CDR1 is ENHRY and CDR2 is SYGVKD. The CDR3 is made up of 14 amino acids. Trimming took 6 bases from V and 1 from J; bases not matched to a gene: 3. CDR3 sequence reads: CAISREGRTDTQYF. The CDR3 bases are TGTGCCATCAGCCGGGAGGGCCGCACAGATACGCAGTATTTT.

This rearrangement joins TRBV3-1 (or the pseudogene TRBV3-2) to TRBJ2-4; D not certain. The CDR3 loop spans 14 amino acids. CDR1 LGHDT and CDR2 YNNKEL come from the germline V gene (reference sequence). Trimming shortened V by 1 base and J by 8 bases, and 12 bases separated the two germline ends. CDR3 nucleotide sequence: TGTGCCAGCAGCCAAGTTCCCTCGGCGGACATTCAGTACTTC. Amino acid sequence: CASSQVPSADIQYF.

A few counts support this clone. The chain is built from TRBV12-3 or TRBV12-4 and TRBJ1-4, with a possible D match to TRBD1 (5 bases). V lost 4 bases and J 12 bases, leaving 15 bases between the germline ends. There are 13 residues in the CDR3. Written as DNA, the CDR3 is TGTGCCAGCAGTTCACAGGCCGACTTTCAACTGTTTTTT. Residues: CASSSQADFQLFF.

This clone occurred a few times. The V call is TRBV7-2, the J call TRBJ1-2; D is perhaps TRBD1 (6 bases). The CDR3 loop spans 14 amino acids. Germline V gene data show CDR1 as SGHTA and CDR2 as FQGNSA. Trimming cost V 4 bases and J 4 bases, with 13 bases left between them. DNA of the CDR3: TGTGCCAGCAGCTCTGACAGGCCCATCTATGGCTACACCTTC. Protein sequence: CASSSDRPIYGYTF.

The J gene is TRBJ1-4, the V gene TRBV28; D gene uncertain. With 2 bases removed from V and 0 bases from J, the gap between germline ends came to 10 bases. The CDR3 length is 16 residues. CDR1 and CDR2 (germline): MDHEN, SYDVKM. CDR3 loop: CASSLSSTTTNEKLFF. The CDR3 DNA is TGTGCCAGCAGTTTAAGCTCAACTACAACTAATGAAAAACTGTTTTTT.

The chain recombines TRBV24-1 with TRBJ1-3; tentatively, D is TRBD1 (6 bases). Germline CDR1 reads KGHDR; CDR2 reads SFDVKD. The CDR3 extends over 14 amino acids. V was shortened by 3 bases and J by 4 bases, with 9 bases between the two germline ends. CDR3 nucleotide sequence: TGTGCCACCAGTGATCCCACAGGGGGAAACACCATATATTTT. Amino acids: CATSDPTGGNTIYF.

The V and J genes are TRBV10-3 and TRBJ2-7; TRBD1 aligns across 7 bases. Germline CDR1 ENHRY, CDR2 SYGVKD. The junction had 3 bases not matched to a gene; V was cut back by 7 bases and J by 0 bases. The length of the CDR3 is 13 residues. CDR3: CAIKGQSSYEQYF. The CDR3 bases are TGTGCCATCAAGGGACAGAGCTCCTACGAGCAGTACTTC.

In DNA, the CDR3 is TGTGCCAGCAGTTTGGCGCAGGGGCCGGAGACCCAGTACTTC. Translating gives CASSLAQGPETQYF. The rearrangement links TRBV28 to TRBJ2-5, with TRBD1 as a possible D gene (6 bases). CDR3 length: 14 amino acids. With 3 bases removed from V and 5 bases from J, the gap between germline ends came to 13 bases. Germline values: CDR1 MDHEN, CDR2 SYDVKM.

The chain couples TRBV28 to TRBJ1-5, with 10 bases fitting TRBD1. CDR1 is MDHEN, CDR2 SYDVKM, per germline. This CDR3 comprises 16 residues. The J segment lost 6 bases and the V segment lost 7 bases, leaving 12 bases of the junction unmatched. CDR3 DNA: TGTGCCAGCAATATCATGGACAGGGGGTCATCTCAGCCCCAGCATTTT. Translation: CASNIMDRGSSQPQHF.

This clone was seen a single time. V and J are TRBV27 and TRBJ2-7; possibly TRBD2 for D (6 bases). The CDR3 is made up of 15 amino acids. The germline V gene encodes CDR1 MNHEY and CDR2 SMNVEV (reference sequence). V was trimmed by 0 bases and J by 4 bases, leaving 13 bases between them. The CDR3 DNA reads as TGTGCCAGCAGTTTATCGCGCGGGGATCTTTACGAGCAGTACTTC. This sequence encodes CASSLSRGDLYEQYF.

This chain links TRBV5-4 with TRBJ2-7, with 7 positions matching TRBD1. This CDR3 has 14 amino acids. Germline assignment: CDR1 SGHNT and CDR2 YYREEE (reference sequence). Unmatched junction bases numbered 4, after V lost 4 bases and J lost 0 bases. The CDR3: CASSPAGGSYEQYF. Here the CDR3 DNA reads TGTGCCAGCAGCCCGGCAGGGGGCTCCTACGAGCAGTACTTC.

This rearrangement joins TRBV3-1 (or the pseudogene TRBV3-2) to TRBJ2-1; 10 bases line up with TRBD1. V shed 0 bases and J 8 bases; nucleotides not matched to a gene: 7. The germline V gene encodes CDR1 LGHDT and CDR2 YNNKEL (reference sequence). The CDR3 totals 16 residues. The CDR3 DNA reads TGTGCCAGCAGCCAAGATAGGACAGGGGGTAAGGATGAGCAGTTCTTC. This gives the protein CASSQDRTGGKDEQFF.

The chain joins TRBV7-9 to TRBJ1-1, with 11 bases aligning to TRBD1. Trimming took 5 bases from V and 4 from J; bases not matched to a gene: 6. The CDR3 contains 15 residues. The germline V gene has CDR1 SEHNR and CDR2 FQNEAQ (reference sequence). The CDR3 loop is CASSTSGTGGTEAFF. The CDR3 DNA is TGTGCCAGCAGCACGTCCGGGACAGGGGGCACTGAAGCTTTCTTT.

The CDR3: CASSSLAEGSHNEQFF. The CDR3 region has the DNA TGTGCCAGCAGCTCGTTGGCGGAGGGTTCCCACAATGAGCAGTTCTTC. The rearrangement uses TRBV6-2 or TRBV6-3 and TRBJ2-1; D might be TRBD2 (6 bases). The CDR3 totals 16 residues. The ends were cut back, 6 bases at V and 5 bases at J, with 20 bases in the middle. The germline V gene encodes CDR1 MNHEY and CDR2 SVGEGT.

CDR3 amino acids: CASSQVEGASSPLHF. In nucleotides, the CDR3 is TGTGCCAGCAGCCAGGTAGAGGGGGCAAGTTCACCCCTCCACTTT. J is TRBJ1-6 and V is TRBV7-2; 7 bases match TRBD1. This CDR3 is built from 15 residues. Germline CDR1 is SGHTA and CDR2 is FQGNSA. Unmatched junction bases numbered 10, after V lost 5 bases and J lost 9 bases. Using reference TRBV7-2 and TRBJ1-6 for the parts outside the CDR3, the full variable domain is GAGVSQSPSNKVTEKGKDVELRCDPISGHTALYWYRQSLGQGLEFLIYFQGNSAPDKSGLPSDRFSAERTGGSVSTLTIQRTQQEDSAVYLCASSQVEGASSPLHFGNGTRLTVT.

V is TRBV9 and J is TRBJ1-4, with D possibly TRBD1 on 5 matching bases. The CDR3 covers 15 residues. Germline V gives CDR1 SGDLS, CDR2 YYNGEE. Trimming shortened V by 0 bases and J by 8 bases, and 14 bases separated the two germline ends. CDR3 coding DNA: TGTGCCAGCAGCGTAGATTCGGGGGGACGAGAAAAACTGTTTTTT. Encoded protein: CASSVDSGGREKLFF.

This clone was seen more than once but under ten times. This CDR3 is CATSRQGDNSPLHF. As DNA, the CDR3 is TGTGCCACCTCCCGACAGGGCGATAATTCACCCCTCCACTTT. This rearrangement joins TRBV6-5 to TRBJ1-6, with 7 nucleotides matching TRBD1. The germline gives CDR1 MNHEY, CDR2 SVGAGI. The CDR3 covers 14 residues. The junction had 8 bases not matched to a gene; V was cut back by 10 bases and J by 5 bases.

In its sample, this clone was seen once. The chain has TRBV4-3 and TRBJ2-5; 7 nucleotides align to TRBD2. J was trimmed by 4 bases and V by 1 base; bases with no gene match: 3. This CDR3 has 14 residues. CDR1 is LGHNA, CDR2 YSLEER, per germline. CDR3 nucleotides: TGCGCCAGCAGCCAAGCCGGACTAGGAGAGACCCAGTACTTC. As protein: CASSQAGLGETQYF.

This clone was detected only a few times. The chain combines TRBV30 with TRBJ1-5, with TRBD1 matching over 7 bases. The CDR3 is 14 residues long. V shed 3 bases and J 1 base; nucleotides not matched to a gene: 3. Germline CDR1 reads GTSNPN; CDR2 reads SVGIG (reference sequence). CDR3 amino acids: CAWRGQSSNQPQHF. The CDR3 DNA is TGTGCCTGGAGGGGACAGTCCAGCAATCAGCCCCAGCATTTT.

In its sample, this clone was seen once. The rearrangement uses TRBV10-3 and TRBJ1-2; TRBD1 matches 9 bases. This CDR3 is 15 amino acids long. The germline gives CDR1 ENHRY, CDR2 SYGVKD. The V gene end was trimmed by 5 bases and the J gene end by 2 bases; junction bases not matched to a gene: 6. The DNA of the CDR3 is TGTGCCATCAGTCAAACCGGGACAGGGAACTATGGCTACACCTTC. It yields the protein CAISQTGTGNYGYTF.

The chain employs TRBV7-3 and TRBJ2-1, with a possible D match to TRBD1 (5 bases). CDR1 is SGHTA, CDR2 FQGTGA, per germline. The V gene lost 3 bases and the J gene lost 0 bases, with 9 bases spanning the gap. The CDR3 spans 15 residues. For the CDR3, the DNA is TGTGCCAGCAGCTTGACTGGGGCCTCCTACAATGAGCAGTTCTTC. Translation gives CASSLTGASYNEQFF.

The chain has TRBV3-1 (or the pseudogene TRBV3-2) and TRBJ2-7; no definite D call. Deletions cut 1 base from V and 0 bases from J, with 13 bases between. CDR1 LGHDT and CDR2 YNNKEL come from the germline V gene (reference sequence). CDR3 length: 16 residues. Here the CDR3 DNA reads TGTGCCAGCAGCCAAGTTTATGCCGTTAGCTCCTACGAGCAGTACTTC. Translation gives CASSQVYAVSSYEQYF.